Each of the 14 T cell receptor beta chains below was sequenced from the same sample in a study of untreated major depressive disorder. Their recognized antigens are unknown. The method was immunoSEQ multiplex PCR; TCRdb's version includes in-frame clones alone and lacks a portion of them. The table lists more than 25,000 clones, approximately 91% of them singletons. Broader study findings: CD4+ T cells from depressed patients used TRBV05-01 (Vbeta 5.1) more often than controls.

Sequencing was performed on CD4+ T cells from PBMCs. The receptors stem from a woman aged 25 to 39 with major depressive disorder.

This chain connects TRBV6-8 to TRBJ2-7, with D tentatively TRBD2 (5 bases). Between the trimmed V and J ends, which lost 6 bases and 4 bases, there was a span of 13 bases. The CDR3 sequence is 13 residues long. The germline CDR1 and CDR2 sequences are MNHGY and SAAAGT. Here the CDR3 reads CASRTTGKYEQYF. The CDR3 DNA is TGTGCCAGCAGGACGACGGGGAAGTACGAGCAGTACTTC.

The chain couples TRBV5-4 to TRBJ1-1, with D perhaps matching TRBD1 (6 bases). The CDR3 is 16 residues long. The germline V gene has CDR1 SGHNT and CDR2 YYREEE (reference sequence). V was trimmed by 0 bases and J by 3 bases, leaving 15 bases between them. The CDR3 region has the DNA TGTGCCAGCAGCTTGGGTAGCCAGGGGCTCTACACTGAAGCTTTCTTT. Protein: CASSLGSQGLYTEAFF.

This clone was seen a single time. The chain combines TRBV29-1 with TRBJ1-1; perhaps TRBD1 as D (6 bases). V dropped 5 bases and J dropped 9 bases, with 16 bases sitting between them. Germline lookup yields CDR1 SQVTM and CDR2 ANQGSEA. The CDR3 extends over 12 amino acids. CDR3: CSVSGQIGQAFF. As DNA, the CDR3 is TGCAGCGTTTCTGGACAGATAGGGCAAGCTTTCTTT.

The gene calls are TRBV18 and TRBJ1-2; TRBD1 aligns across 8 bases. The V and J ends lost 3 bases and 7 bases, in that order; junction bases with no gene match: 10. Germline CDR1 KGHSH, CDR2 LQKENI. The CDR3 contains 15 residues. Written as DNA, the CDR3 is TGTGCCAGCTCACCGGTCCTGGGACAGGACCCTGGCTACACCTTC. Translated: CASSPVLGQDPGYTF.

The CDR3 region has the DNA TGTGCCAGCAGCGTCGACAGGTCCCTTACCCCCCACGAGCAGTACTTC. Its protein is CASSVDRSLTPHEQYF. V usage is TRBV9 and J usage is TRBJ2-7; possibly TRBD1 for D (6 bases). The length of the CDR3 is 16 residues. Trimming cost V 2 bases and J 5 bases, with 20 bases left between them. Germline values: CDR1 SGDLS, CDR2 YYNGEE.

This sequence joins TRBV7-8 and TRBJ2-1; D ambiguous. Trimming removed 0 bases at V and 4 bases at J, with 7 bases between. CDR1 is SGHVS and CDR2 is FQNEAQ in the germline V gene. The CDR3 consists of 14 residues. DNA for the CDR3: TGTGCCAGCAGCTTAGCAGGTCGTTACAATGAGCAGTTCTTC. Translating gives CASSLAGRYNEQFF.

The chain is built from TRBV5-8 and TRBJ2-7; 8 bases match TRBD2. Germline CDR1 is SGHTS and CDR2 is YDEGEE. The CDR3 runs 15 residues. The V and J ends lost 1 base and 3 bases, in that order; junction bases with no gene match: 6. The chain's CDR3 is CASSLYGSGVYEQYF. CDR3 in DNA: TGTGCCAGCAGCTTGTACGGTAGCGGGGTCTACGAGCAGTACTTC.

The rearrangement joins TRBV4-3 to TRBJ1-2; D gene unclear. Trimming took off 0 bases at V and 1 base at J, with 6 bases between the two ends. The CDR3 sequence is 14 residues long. The germline gives CDR1 LGHNA, CDR2 YSLEER. In DNA, the CDR3 is TGCGCCAGCAGCCAAGATCGGGATAACTATGGCTACACCTTC. Translation gives CASSQDRDNYGYTF.

This chain uses TRBV11-2 with TRBJ2-2; D unclear. Germline loops: CDR1 SGHAT, CDR2 FQNNGV. This CDR3 is 12 amino acids long. The V end lost 3 bases, the J end lost 5 bases, and 4 bases lay between the germline ends. CDR3 nucleotides: TGTGCCAGCAGCTTGGGGACCGGGGAGCTGTTTTTT. As protein: CASSLGTGELFF.

The chain joins TRBV6-7 to TRBJ2-5, with a tentative D call TRBD2 (5 bases). TRBV6-7 is identified as an open reading frame with a role that is uncertain. The CDR3 runs 15 residues. Trimming shortened V by 2 bases and J by 2 bases, and 12 bases separated the two germline ends. The CDR3, as DNA: TGTGCCAGCAGTTACCCCTCGAGGAGGCAAGAGACCCAGTACTTC. Its protein product is CASSYPSRRQETQYF.

This chain links TRBV4-1 with TRBJ1-1, with D possibly being TRBD1 (5 bases). This CDR3 comprises 17 residues. From germline, CDR1 is MGHRA and CDR2 YSYEKL. V dropped 5 bases and J dropped 5 bases, with 24 bases sitting between them. This CDR3 reads CASSGHGRVGGRTEAFF. Here the CDR3 DNA reads TGCGCCAGCAGCGGACACGGCAGGGTGGGTGGAAGGACTGAAGCTTTCTTT.

V gene TRBV2 combines with J gene TRBJ2-1; D is perhaps TRBD1 (6 bases). V was pared by 9 bases and J by 8 bases, with 17 bases between. Looked up from germline, CDR1 is SNHLY and CDR2 is FYNNEI. CDR3 length equals 13 residues. The CDR3 region has the DNA TGTGCCAGTAGAGTCGACAGGAACTATGAGCAGTTCTTC. Its translation: CASRVDRNYEQFF.

This rearrangement joins TRBV27 to TRBJ2-5; unclear D gene. The CDR3 sequence is 17 residues long. Deletions cut 4 bases from V and 5 bases from J, with 23 bases between. Germline CDR1 MNHEY, CDR2 SMNVEV (reference sequence). The CDR3 region is CASSSGFRSNAWETQYF. Written as DNA, the CDR3 is TGTGCCAGCAGTTCCGGGTTTAGGAGTAATGCGTGGGAGACCCAGTACTTC.

This chain uses TRBV7-2 with TRBJ2-3; unclear D gene. Germline V gene data show CDR1 as SGHTA and CDR2 as FQGNSA. Between the trimmed V and J ends, which lost 5 bases and 0 bases, there was a span of 12 bases. CDR3 length: 15 amino acids. The CDR3 region has the DNA TGTGCCAGCAGCCCCAATCCCGGTAGCACAGATACGCAGTATTTT. As protein: CASSPNPGSTDTQYF.